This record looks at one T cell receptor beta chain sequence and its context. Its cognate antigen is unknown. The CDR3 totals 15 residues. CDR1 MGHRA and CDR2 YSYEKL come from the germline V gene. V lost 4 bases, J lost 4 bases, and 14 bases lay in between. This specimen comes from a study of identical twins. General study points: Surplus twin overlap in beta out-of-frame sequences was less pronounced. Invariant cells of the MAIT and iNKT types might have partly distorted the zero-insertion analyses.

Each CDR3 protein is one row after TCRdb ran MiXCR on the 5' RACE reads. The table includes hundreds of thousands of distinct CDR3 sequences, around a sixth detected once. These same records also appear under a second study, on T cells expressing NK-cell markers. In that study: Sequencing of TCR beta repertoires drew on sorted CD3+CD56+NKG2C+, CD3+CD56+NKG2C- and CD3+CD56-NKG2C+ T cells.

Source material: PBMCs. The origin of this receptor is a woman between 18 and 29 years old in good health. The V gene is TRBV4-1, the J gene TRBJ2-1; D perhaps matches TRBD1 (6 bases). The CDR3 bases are TGCGCCAGCAGCCCGAACAGGGATCGATACAATGAGCAGTTCTTC. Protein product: CASSPNRDRYNEQFF.